The 26 T cell receptor beta chains below come from one sample, sequenced in a study of T cell repertoires in cytomegalovirus infection. Via MiXCR, TCRdb re-called the reads, giving one row per CDR3 protein. This table has over 85,000 distinct CDR3 sequences, approximately 17% appearing once. The sequenced sample consisted of PBMCs. Source of these receptors: a human donor in good health (CMV status not recorded). Some clones in this sample may be carry-over from other donors' samples.

This clonotype has a handful of counts. V usage is TRBV24-1 and J usage is TRBJ2-2, with D possibly being TRBD1 (5 bases). The CDR3 is made up of 17 amino acids. V lost 4 bases, J lost 6 bases, and 20 bases lay in between. From germline, CDR1 is KGHDR and CDR2 SFDVKD. The chain's CDR3 is CATSDRSTARRAGELFF. The CDR3 nucleotides read TGTGCCACCAGTGACAGATCGACAGCCCGAAGGGCCGGGGAGCTGTTTTTT.

This clonotype was counted ten times or more. The V call is TRBV6-5, the J call TRBJ2-2, with no clear D. Germline values: CDR1 MNHEY, CDR2 SVGAGI. Trimming removed 7 bases from V and 3 bases from J, with 6 bases in between. This CDR3 comprises 12 residues. The CDR3 loop is CASTSDTGELFF. In DNA form, the CDR3 reads TGTGCCAGCACAAGCGACACCGGGGAGCTGTTTTTT.

This clonotype was picked up many times. The rearrangement joins TRBV10-3 to TRBJ1-1; 7 positions agree with TRBD1. This CDR3 has 15 residues. The junction had 5 bases not matched to a gene; V was cut back by 0 bases and J by 4 bases. CDR1 is ENHRY and CDR2 is SYGVKD in the germline V gene. The CDR3 DNA sequence: TGTGCCATCAGTGAGTCTACAGGGGCGCGCACTGAAGCTTTCTTT. As protein: CAISESTGARTEAFF.

Note on this clonotype: This clone may be a read error of a much larger clone one base away. The genes are TRBV20-1 and TRBJ2-1; D unclear. The length of the CDR3 is 14 residues. CDR1 and CDR2 from the germline V gene are DFQATT and SNEGSKA (reference sequence). V lost 2 bases and J lost 9, with 17 bases in between. In DNA form, the CDR3 reads TGCAGTGCTAGACACAAGGACCTTCGGGTTGAGCAGTTCTTC. Protein product: CSARHKDLRVEQFF.

This clonotype was observed a few times. The rearrangement uses TRBV7-2 and TRBJ1-2; D remains unclear. Germline CDR1 and CDR2: SGHTA and FQGNSA. Trimming took 5 bases from V and 5 from J, leaving 21 bases between them. The CDR3 is made up of 16 amino acids. DNA of the CDR3: TGTGCCAGCAGCCCGGTCGCAGACCCTGCTCCTTATGGCTACACCTTC. The encoded protein is CASSPVADPAPYGYTF.

The chain has TRBV7-2 and TRBJ2-7, with D hard to call. The CDR3 runs to 12 residues. Trimming took 5 bases from V and 0 from J, leaving 5 bases between them. Germline assignment: CDR1 SGHTA and CDR2 FQGNSA. CDR3 sequence: CASSDYSYEQYF. The CDR3 DNA follows: TGTGCCAGCAGCGATTACTCCTACGAGCAGTACTTC.

The table lists this clonotype with a few counts. This chain connects TRBV7-3 to TRBJ1-1; 8 bases map to TRBD1. Per the germline V gene, CDR1 is SGHTA and CDR2 is FQGTGA. V was clipped by 2 bases and J by 10 bases; unmatched bases: 9. The CDR3 contains 14 residues. The CDR3 reads CASSLAGQVAGAFF. CDR3 sequence (DNA): TGTGCCAGCAGCTTAGCGGGACAGGTGGCAGGAGCTTTCTTT. The full variable domain, rest sourced from reference TRBV7-3 and TRBJ1-1, is GAGVSQTPSNKVTEKGKYVELRCDPISGHTALYWYRQSLGQGPEFLIYFQGTGAADDSGLPNDRFFAVRPEGSVSTLKIQRTERGDSAVYLCASSLAGQVAGAFFGQGTRLTVV.

The chain carries TRBV20-1 and TRBJ2-3; no clear D gene. V gave up 1 base and J gave up 2 bases, with 10 bases separating them. CDR1 is DFQATT and CDR2 is SNEGSKA in the germline V gene (reference sequence). There are 14 residues in the CDR3. CDR3 sequence: CSARVQATTDTQYF. DNA for the CDR3: TGCAGTGCTAGAGTTCAAGCGACCACAGATACGCAGTATTTT.

This clonotype was recorded a few times. At one boundary the junction diverges from the germline segment, which might be a read error. The V call is TRBV7-7, the J call TRBJ2-7; D gene ambiguous. The CDR3 consists of 13 residues. CDR1 is SSHAT and CDR2 is FNYEAQ in the germline V gene (reference sequence). CDR3 sequence (DNA): TGTGCTAGCAGCTTTGAGGTTTTCCACGAGCAGTACTTC. It codes for CASSFEVFHEQYF. The full variable domain, in which reference TRBV7-7 and TRBJ2-7 provide the parts outside the CDR3, is GAGVSQSPRYKVTKRGQDVTLRCDPISSHATLYWYQQALGQGPEFLTYFNYEAQPDKSGLPSDRFSAERPEGSISTLTIQRTEQRDSAMYRCASSFEVFHEQYFGPGTRLTVT.

Here the CDR3 reads CASSPSGGNSPLHF. The CDR3 nucleotides are TGTGCCAGCTCACCATCGGGTGGAAATTCACCCCTCCACTTT. V is TRBV18 and J is TRBJ1-6; D is unclear. Trimming pared 2 bases from V and 7 bases from J, leaving 9 bases between. The CDR3 is made up of 14 amino acids. In germline, CDR1 is KGHSH, CDR2 LQKENI.

The chain joins TRBV12-3 or TRBV12-4 to TRBJ1-3, with 7 bases fitting TRBD1. J was trimmed by 1 base and V by 2 bases; bases with no gene match: 2. The CDR3 spans 15 residues. Here the CDR3 reads CASSLRGQSGNTIYF. For the CDR3, the DNA is TGTGCCAGCAGTTTAAGGGGGCAATCTGGAAACACCATATATTTT.

The chain uses TRBV20-1 and TRBJ2-4; 10 positions agree with TRBD1. The CDR3 spans 15 residues. Germline V gene sequence: CDR1 DFQATT, CDR2 SNEGSKA (reference sequence). Trimming at V came to 2 bases and at J to 4 bases, leaving 5 bases not matched to a gene. The CDR3 bases are TGCAGTGCTAGACCTCCGGGACAGGGGAAAAACATTCAGTACTTC. Translated: CSARPPGQGKNIQYF.

The sample holds one count of this clonotype. V usage is TRBV6-1 and J usage is TRBJ1-5, with D unresolved. This CDR3 has 17 amino acids. The V gene's germline CDR1 is MNHNS and CDR2 SASEGT. Between the trimmed V and J ends, which lost 2 bases and 2 bases, there was a span of 16 bases. CDR3 nucleotide sequence: TGTGCCAGCAGTGAACTAGCCCCCTTCTTTCGCAATCAGCCCCAGCATTTT. This gives the protein CASSELAPFFRNQPQHF.

In its sample, this clonotype was seen a few times. The rearrangement uses TRBV7-3 and TRBJ2-2, with D uncertain. V shed 3 bases and J shed 3 bases, with 2 bases lying between them. Germline values: CDR1 SGHTA, CDR2 FQGTGA. The CDR3 length is 12 residues. Here the CDR3 reads CASSFHTGELFF. In DNA form, the CDR3 reads TGTGCCAGCAGCTTTCACACCGGGGAGCTGTTTTTT.

At least ten counts were recorded for this clonotype. V usage is TRBV7-2 and J usage is TRBJ1-2; weak D call: TRBD1 (6 bases). Trimming took off 1 base at V and 8 bases at J, with 14 bases between the two ends. Germline V gene sequence: CDR1 SGHTA, CDR2 FQGNSA. The CDR3 is 14 residues long. The CDR3 sequence is CASSLEFGGLGYTF. CDR3 DNA sequence: TGTGCCAGCAGCTTAGAATTTGGGGGGCTGGGCTACACCTTC.

This sequence joins TRBV28 and TRBJ1-2; TRBD1 might be the D (6 bases). Germline V CDR1 and CDR2: MDHEN, SYDVKM. The CDR3 covers 16 residues. Here the CDR3 reads CDTLRGPSPANYGYTF. CDR3 DNA: TGTGACACTCTACGGGGGCCATCGCCGGCCAACTATGGCTACACCTTC.

This chain uses TRBV10-3 with TRBJ1-4; D remains unclear. The germline gives CDR1 ENHRY, CDR2 SYGVKD. The CDR3 is 13 residues long. V lost 2 bases and J lost 2, with 3 bases in between. The CDR3 nucleotides are TGTGCCATCAGTGAGCAGACTAATGAAAAACTGTTTTTT. Protein product: CAISEQTNEKLFF.

This clonotype was observed many times. This chain links TRBV11-3 with TRBJ2-1; D is ambiguous. Germline-derived CDR1 and CDR2 are SGHNT and YENEEA. The germline V and J ends were trimmed by 4 bases and 7 bases, with 11 bases remaining between them. The CDR3 spans 13 residues. CDR3 protein: CASSSKVRNEQFF. In DNA, the CDR3 is TGTGCCAGCAGCTCTAAGGTGAGAAATGAGCAGTTCTTC.

This clonotype was recorded at least ten times. The chain carries TRBV28 and TRBJ2-2; the match to TRBD1 covers 8 bases. The germline CDR1 and CDR2 sequences are MDHEN and SYDVKM. J lost 2 bases, V lost 3 bases, and 8 bases had no gene match. The CDR3 is 17 amino acids. CDR3 nucleotide sequence: TGTGCCAGCAGTTTGCAGGGAACAGGGGGAAACACCGGGGAGCTGTTTTTT. Encoded protein: CASSLQGTGGNTGELFF.

This clonotype was recorded at least ten times. The J gene is TRBJ2-1, the V gene TRBV7-2; TRBD1 or TRBD2 may be the D gene (6 bases each). Germline CDR1 reads SGHTA; CDR2 reads FQGNSA. This CDR3 spans 14 amino acids. The germline V and J ends were trimmed by 2 bases and 8 bases, with 13 bases remaining between them. The CDR3 sequence: CASSLRTGAHEQFF. In DNA form, the CDR3 reads TGTGCCAGCAGCTTACGTACGGGGGCCCATGAGCAGTTCTTC.

This clonotype was recorded at least ten times. The chain combines TRBV7-9 with TRBJ2-2; possible D gene TRBD2, 6 bases. The CDR3 runs 18 residues. V lost 5 bases and J 1 base, leaving 20 bases between the germline ends. Germline V CDR1 and CDR2: SEHNR, FQNEAQ (reference sequence). DNA of the CDR3: TGTGCCAGCAGCCAAGGGAGGTGGAGAGCGAGGAACACCGGGGAGCTGTTTTTT. It specifies CASSQGRWRARNTGELFF.

This clonotype showed up just a few times. The genes are TRBV28 and TRBJ1-5; no clear D gene. In germline, CDR1 is MDHEN, CDR2 SYDVKM. V was trimmed by 1 base and J by 6 bases, leaving 4 bases between them. The CDR3 runs 12 residues. DNA for the CDR3: TGTGCCAGCAGTTTATTGAGTCAGCCCCAGCATTTT. It encodes CASSLLSQPQHF. The variable domain in full, with the rest retrieved from reference TRBV28 and TRBJ1-5, is DVKVTQSSRYLVKRTGEKVFLECVQDMDHENMFWYRQDPGLGLRLIYFSYDVKMKEKGDIPEGYSVSREKKERFSLILESASTNQTSMYLCASSLLSQPQHFGDGTRLSIL.

This clonotype was found many times. The chain has TRBV6-1 and TRBJ2-7; possible D gene TRBD1, 6 bases. V was trimmed by 10 bases and J by 3 bases, leaving 16 bases between them. The CDR3 is made up of 13 amino acids. Germline lookup yields CDR1 MNHNS and CDR2 SASEGT. The CDR3 protein is CAITGSSDYEQYF. DNA of the CDR3: TGTGCCATTACAGGGTCGTCTGACTACGAGCAGTACTTC.

This sequence joins TRBV20-1 and TRBJ2-3, with D hard to call. CDR3 size: 13 residues. The germline V gene has CDR1 DFQATT and CDR2 SNEGSKA (reference sequence). The V gene lost 5 bases and the J gene lost 3 bases, with 12 bases spanning the gap. This CDR3 reads CSALGPRTDTQYF. The DNA of the CDR3 is TGCAGTGCTCTTGGGCCTAGGACAGATACGCAGTATTTT.

This chain connects TRBV20-1 to TRBJ2-5; 16 bases match TRBD2. There are 18 residues in the CDR3. J gave up 5 bases and V 5 bases, and 14 bases lay outside the gene matches. The V gene's germline CDR1 is DFQATT and CDR2 SNEGSKA (reference sequence). The CDR3 reads CSAEYPGLAGGLVETQYF. In DNA form, the CDR3 reads TGCAGTGCTGAGTATCCGGGACTAGCGGGGGGGCTAGTGGAGACCCAGTACTTC.

Ten or more counts support this clonotype. The V call is TRBV6-8, the J call TRBJ1-1; 9 bases map to TRBD1. The CDR3 extends over 18 amino acids. Trimming removed 0 bases from V and 3 bases from J; junction bases left unmatched: 11. Germline V gives CDR1 MNHGY, CDR2 SAAAGT. CDR3 protein: CASSYSMGLTGGDTEAFF. CDR3 sequence (DNA): TGTGCCAGCAGTTACTCGATGGGATTGACAGGGGGAGACACTGAAGCTTTCTTT.